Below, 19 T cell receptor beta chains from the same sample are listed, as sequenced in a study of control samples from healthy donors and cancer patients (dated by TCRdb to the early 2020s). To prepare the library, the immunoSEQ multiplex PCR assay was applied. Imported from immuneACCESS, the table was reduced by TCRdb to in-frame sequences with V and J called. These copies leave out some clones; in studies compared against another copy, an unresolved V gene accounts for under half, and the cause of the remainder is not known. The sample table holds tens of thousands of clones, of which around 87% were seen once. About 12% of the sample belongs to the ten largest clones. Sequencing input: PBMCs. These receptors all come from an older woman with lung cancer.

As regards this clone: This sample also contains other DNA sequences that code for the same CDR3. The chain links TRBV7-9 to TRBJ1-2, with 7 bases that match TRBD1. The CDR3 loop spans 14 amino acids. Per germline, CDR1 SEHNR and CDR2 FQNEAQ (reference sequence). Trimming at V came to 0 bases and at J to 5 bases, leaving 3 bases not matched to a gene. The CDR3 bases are TGTGCCAGCAGCTTAGCAGGGGGCGATTATGGCTACACCTTC. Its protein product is CASSLAGGDYGYTF.

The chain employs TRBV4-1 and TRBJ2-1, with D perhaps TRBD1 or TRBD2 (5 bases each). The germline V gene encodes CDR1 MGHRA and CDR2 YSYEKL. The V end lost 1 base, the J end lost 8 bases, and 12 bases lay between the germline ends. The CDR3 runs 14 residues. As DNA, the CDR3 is TGCGCCAGCAGCCAAGCCGGGGCCAGGCATGAGCAGTTCTTC. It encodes CASSQAGARHEQFF.

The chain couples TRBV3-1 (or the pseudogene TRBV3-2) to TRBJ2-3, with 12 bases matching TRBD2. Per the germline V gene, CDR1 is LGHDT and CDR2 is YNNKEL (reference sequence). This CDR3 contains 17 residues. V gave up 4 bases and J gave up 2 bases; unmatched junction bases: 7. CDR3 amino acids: CASSPRTSGDYTDTQYF. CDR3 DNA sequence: TGTGCCAGCAGCCCACGGACTAGCGGGGATTACACAGATACGCAGTATTTT.

The CDR3 reads CASSLGQGSWAETQYF. CDR3 sequence (DNA): TGCGCCAGCAGCCTAGGACAGGGAAGTTGGGCAGAGACCCAGTACTTC. The chain employs TRBV5-1 and TRBJ2-5, with 8 bases that match TRBD1. Per germline, CDR1 SGHRS and CDR2 YFSETQ. Trimming at V came to 4 bases and at J to 4 bases, leaving 12 bases not matched to a gene. This CDR3 comprises 16 residues.

The CDR3 DNA follows: TGTGCCAGCAGCCAACCGGGACTAGCGGGGGGATCCTCCTACGAGCAGTACTTC. Protein product: CASSQPGLAGGSSYEQYF. V and J are TRBV3-1 (or the pseudogene TRBV3-2) and TRBJ2-7; 15 nucleotides agree with TRBD2. The CDR3 has 18 amino acids. Germline V gene data show CDR1 as LGHDT and CDR2 as YNNKEL (reference sequence). The V and J ends lost 2 bases and 0 bases, in that order; junction bases with no gene match: 5.

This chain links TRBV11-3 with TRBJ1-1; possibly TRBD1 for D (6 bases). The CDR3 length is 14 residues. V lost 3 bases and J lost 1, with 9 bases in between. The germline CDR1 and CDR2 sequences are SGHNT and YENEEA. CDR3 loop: CASSFSGQNTEAFF. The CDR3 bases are TGTGCCAGCAGCTTCTCGGGACAGAACACTGAAGCTTTCTTT.

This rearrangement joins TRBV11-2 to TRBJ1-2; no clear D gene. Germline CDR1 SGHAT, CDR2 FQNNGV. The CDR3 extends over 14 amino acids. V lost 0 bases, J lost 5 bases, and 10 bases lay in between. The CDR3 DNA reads TGTGCCAGCAGCTTAGAGGCATCGGCTTATGGCTACACCTTC. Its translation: CASSLEASAYGYTF.

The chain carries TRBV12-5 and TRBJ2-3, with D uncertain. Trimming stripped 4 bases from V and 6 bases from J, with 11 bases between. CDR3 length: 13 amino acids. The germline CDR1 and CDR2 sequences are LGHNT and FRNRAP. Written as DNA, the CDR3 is TGTGCTAGTGGTTCGGTGATGGCGGATACGCAGTATTTT. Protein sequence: CASGSVMADTQYF.

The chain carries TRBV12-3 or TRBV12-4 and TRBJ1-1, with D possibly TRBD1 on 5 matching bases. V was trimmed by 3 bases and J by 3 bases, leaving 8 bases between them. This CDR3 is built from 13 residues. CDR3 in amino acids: CASSLGEDTEAFF. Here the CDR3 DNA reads TGTGCCAGCAGTTTGGGGGAGGACACTGAAGCTTTCTTT.

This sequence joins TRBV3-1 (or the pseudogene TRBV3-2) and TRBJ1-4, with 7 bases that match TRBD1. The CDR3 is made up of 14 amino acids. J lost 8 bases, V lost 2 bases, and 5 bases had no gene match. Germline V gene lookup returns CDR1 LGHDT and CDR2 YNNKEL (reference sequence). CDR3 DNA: TGTGCCAGCAGCCAAAGGGGGCCCGGCGAAAAACTGTTTTTT. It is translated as CASSQRGPGEKLFF.

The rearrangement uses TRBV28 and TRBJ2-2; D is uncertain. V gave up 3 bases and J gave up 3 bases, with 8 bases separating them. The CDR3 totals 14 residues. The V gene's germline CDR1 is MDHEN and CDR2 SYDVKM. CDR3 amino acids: CASSFGSYTGELFF. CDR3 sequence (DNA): TGTGCCAGCAGTTTTGGCTCCTACACCGGGGAGCTGTTTTTT. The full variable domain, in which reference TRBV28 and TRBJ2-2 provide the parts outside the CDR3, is DVKVTQSSRYLVKRTGEKVFLECVQDMDHENMFWYRQDPGLGLRLIYFSYDVKMKEKGDIPEGYSVSREKKERFSLILESASTNQTSMYLCASSFGSYTGELFFGEGSRLTVL.

The CDR3 sequence: CASTGTMNQPQHF. CDR3 DNA: TGTGCCAGTACCGGGACGATGAATCAGCCCCAGCATTTT. The chain is built from TRBV19 and TRBJ1-5; a possible D gene is TRBD1 (5 bases). V lost 7 bases and J 4 bases, leaving 11 bases between the germline ends. From germline, CDR1 is LNHDA and CDR2 SQIVND (reference sequence). The CDR3 has 13 amino acids.

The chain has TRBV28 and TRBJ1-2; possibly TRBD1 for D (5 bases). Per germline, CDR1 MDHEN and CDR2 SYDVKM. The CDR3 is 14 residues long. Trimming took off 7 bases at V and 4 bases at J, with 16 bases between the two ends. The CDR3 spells CASTQTAYGYGYTF. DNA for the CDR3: TGTGCCAGCACTCAGACAGCCTATGGCTATGGCTACACCTTC.

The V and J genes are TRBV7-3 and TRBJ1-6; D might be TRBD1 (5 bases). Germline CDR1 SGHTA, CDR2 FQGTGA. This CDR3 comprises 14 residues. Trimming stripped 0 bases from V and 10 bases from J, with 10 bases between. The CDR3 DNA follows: TGTGCCAGCAGCTTAACGGTGGGGGGATCACCCCTCCACTTT. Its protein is CASSLTVGGSPLHF.

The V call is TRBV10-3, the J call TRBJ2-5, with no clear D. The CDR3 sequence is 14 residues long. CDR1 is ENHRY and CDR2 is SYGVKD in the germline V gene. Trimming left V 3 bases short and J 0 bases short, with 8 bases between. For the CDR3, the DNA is TGTGCCATCAGTGATGGACGAAACCAAGAGACCCAGTACTTC. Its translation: CAISDGRNQETQYF.

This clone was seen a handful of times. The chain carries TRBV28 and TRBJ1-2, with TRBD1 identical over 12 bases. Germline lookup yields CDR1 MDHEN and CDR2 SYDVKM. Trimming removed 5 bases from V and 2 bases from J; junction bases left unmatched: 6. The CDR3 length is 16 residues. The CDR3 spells CASSRDRGRANYGYTF. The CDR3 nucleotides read TGTGCCAGCAGTCGGGACAGGGGGCGAGCGAACTATGGCTACACCTTC.

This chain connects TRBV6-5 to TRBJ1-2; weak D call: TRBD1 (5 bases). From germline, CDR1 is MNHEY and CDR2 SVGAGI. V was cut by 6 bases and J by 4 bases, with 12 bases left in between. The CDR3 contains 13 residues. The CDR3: CASSPRGTYGYTF. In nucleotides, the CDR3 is TGTGCCAGCAGCCCCCGAGGGACCTATGGCTACACCTTC.

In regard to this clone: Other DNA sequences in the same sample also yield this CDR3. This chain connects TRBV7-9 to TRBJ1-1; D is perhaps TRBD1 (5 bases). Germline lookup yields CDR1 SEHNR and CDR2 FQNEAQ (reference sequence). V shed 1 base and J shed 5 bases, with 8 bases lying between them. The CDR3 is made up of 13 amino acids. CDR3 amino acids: CASSLGGGTEAFF. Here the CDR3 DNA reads TGTGCCAGCAGCTTAGGCGGGGGAACTGAAGCTTTCTTT.

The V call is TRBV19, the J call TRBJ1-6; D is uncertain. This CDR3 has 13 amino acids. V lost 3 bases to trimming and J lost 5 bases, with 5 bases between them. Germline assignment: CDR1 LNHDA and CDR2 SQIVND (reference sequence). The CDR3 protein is CASSIRDNSPLHF. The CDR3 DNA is TGTGCCAGTAGTATCCGGGATAATTCACCCCTCCACTTT.